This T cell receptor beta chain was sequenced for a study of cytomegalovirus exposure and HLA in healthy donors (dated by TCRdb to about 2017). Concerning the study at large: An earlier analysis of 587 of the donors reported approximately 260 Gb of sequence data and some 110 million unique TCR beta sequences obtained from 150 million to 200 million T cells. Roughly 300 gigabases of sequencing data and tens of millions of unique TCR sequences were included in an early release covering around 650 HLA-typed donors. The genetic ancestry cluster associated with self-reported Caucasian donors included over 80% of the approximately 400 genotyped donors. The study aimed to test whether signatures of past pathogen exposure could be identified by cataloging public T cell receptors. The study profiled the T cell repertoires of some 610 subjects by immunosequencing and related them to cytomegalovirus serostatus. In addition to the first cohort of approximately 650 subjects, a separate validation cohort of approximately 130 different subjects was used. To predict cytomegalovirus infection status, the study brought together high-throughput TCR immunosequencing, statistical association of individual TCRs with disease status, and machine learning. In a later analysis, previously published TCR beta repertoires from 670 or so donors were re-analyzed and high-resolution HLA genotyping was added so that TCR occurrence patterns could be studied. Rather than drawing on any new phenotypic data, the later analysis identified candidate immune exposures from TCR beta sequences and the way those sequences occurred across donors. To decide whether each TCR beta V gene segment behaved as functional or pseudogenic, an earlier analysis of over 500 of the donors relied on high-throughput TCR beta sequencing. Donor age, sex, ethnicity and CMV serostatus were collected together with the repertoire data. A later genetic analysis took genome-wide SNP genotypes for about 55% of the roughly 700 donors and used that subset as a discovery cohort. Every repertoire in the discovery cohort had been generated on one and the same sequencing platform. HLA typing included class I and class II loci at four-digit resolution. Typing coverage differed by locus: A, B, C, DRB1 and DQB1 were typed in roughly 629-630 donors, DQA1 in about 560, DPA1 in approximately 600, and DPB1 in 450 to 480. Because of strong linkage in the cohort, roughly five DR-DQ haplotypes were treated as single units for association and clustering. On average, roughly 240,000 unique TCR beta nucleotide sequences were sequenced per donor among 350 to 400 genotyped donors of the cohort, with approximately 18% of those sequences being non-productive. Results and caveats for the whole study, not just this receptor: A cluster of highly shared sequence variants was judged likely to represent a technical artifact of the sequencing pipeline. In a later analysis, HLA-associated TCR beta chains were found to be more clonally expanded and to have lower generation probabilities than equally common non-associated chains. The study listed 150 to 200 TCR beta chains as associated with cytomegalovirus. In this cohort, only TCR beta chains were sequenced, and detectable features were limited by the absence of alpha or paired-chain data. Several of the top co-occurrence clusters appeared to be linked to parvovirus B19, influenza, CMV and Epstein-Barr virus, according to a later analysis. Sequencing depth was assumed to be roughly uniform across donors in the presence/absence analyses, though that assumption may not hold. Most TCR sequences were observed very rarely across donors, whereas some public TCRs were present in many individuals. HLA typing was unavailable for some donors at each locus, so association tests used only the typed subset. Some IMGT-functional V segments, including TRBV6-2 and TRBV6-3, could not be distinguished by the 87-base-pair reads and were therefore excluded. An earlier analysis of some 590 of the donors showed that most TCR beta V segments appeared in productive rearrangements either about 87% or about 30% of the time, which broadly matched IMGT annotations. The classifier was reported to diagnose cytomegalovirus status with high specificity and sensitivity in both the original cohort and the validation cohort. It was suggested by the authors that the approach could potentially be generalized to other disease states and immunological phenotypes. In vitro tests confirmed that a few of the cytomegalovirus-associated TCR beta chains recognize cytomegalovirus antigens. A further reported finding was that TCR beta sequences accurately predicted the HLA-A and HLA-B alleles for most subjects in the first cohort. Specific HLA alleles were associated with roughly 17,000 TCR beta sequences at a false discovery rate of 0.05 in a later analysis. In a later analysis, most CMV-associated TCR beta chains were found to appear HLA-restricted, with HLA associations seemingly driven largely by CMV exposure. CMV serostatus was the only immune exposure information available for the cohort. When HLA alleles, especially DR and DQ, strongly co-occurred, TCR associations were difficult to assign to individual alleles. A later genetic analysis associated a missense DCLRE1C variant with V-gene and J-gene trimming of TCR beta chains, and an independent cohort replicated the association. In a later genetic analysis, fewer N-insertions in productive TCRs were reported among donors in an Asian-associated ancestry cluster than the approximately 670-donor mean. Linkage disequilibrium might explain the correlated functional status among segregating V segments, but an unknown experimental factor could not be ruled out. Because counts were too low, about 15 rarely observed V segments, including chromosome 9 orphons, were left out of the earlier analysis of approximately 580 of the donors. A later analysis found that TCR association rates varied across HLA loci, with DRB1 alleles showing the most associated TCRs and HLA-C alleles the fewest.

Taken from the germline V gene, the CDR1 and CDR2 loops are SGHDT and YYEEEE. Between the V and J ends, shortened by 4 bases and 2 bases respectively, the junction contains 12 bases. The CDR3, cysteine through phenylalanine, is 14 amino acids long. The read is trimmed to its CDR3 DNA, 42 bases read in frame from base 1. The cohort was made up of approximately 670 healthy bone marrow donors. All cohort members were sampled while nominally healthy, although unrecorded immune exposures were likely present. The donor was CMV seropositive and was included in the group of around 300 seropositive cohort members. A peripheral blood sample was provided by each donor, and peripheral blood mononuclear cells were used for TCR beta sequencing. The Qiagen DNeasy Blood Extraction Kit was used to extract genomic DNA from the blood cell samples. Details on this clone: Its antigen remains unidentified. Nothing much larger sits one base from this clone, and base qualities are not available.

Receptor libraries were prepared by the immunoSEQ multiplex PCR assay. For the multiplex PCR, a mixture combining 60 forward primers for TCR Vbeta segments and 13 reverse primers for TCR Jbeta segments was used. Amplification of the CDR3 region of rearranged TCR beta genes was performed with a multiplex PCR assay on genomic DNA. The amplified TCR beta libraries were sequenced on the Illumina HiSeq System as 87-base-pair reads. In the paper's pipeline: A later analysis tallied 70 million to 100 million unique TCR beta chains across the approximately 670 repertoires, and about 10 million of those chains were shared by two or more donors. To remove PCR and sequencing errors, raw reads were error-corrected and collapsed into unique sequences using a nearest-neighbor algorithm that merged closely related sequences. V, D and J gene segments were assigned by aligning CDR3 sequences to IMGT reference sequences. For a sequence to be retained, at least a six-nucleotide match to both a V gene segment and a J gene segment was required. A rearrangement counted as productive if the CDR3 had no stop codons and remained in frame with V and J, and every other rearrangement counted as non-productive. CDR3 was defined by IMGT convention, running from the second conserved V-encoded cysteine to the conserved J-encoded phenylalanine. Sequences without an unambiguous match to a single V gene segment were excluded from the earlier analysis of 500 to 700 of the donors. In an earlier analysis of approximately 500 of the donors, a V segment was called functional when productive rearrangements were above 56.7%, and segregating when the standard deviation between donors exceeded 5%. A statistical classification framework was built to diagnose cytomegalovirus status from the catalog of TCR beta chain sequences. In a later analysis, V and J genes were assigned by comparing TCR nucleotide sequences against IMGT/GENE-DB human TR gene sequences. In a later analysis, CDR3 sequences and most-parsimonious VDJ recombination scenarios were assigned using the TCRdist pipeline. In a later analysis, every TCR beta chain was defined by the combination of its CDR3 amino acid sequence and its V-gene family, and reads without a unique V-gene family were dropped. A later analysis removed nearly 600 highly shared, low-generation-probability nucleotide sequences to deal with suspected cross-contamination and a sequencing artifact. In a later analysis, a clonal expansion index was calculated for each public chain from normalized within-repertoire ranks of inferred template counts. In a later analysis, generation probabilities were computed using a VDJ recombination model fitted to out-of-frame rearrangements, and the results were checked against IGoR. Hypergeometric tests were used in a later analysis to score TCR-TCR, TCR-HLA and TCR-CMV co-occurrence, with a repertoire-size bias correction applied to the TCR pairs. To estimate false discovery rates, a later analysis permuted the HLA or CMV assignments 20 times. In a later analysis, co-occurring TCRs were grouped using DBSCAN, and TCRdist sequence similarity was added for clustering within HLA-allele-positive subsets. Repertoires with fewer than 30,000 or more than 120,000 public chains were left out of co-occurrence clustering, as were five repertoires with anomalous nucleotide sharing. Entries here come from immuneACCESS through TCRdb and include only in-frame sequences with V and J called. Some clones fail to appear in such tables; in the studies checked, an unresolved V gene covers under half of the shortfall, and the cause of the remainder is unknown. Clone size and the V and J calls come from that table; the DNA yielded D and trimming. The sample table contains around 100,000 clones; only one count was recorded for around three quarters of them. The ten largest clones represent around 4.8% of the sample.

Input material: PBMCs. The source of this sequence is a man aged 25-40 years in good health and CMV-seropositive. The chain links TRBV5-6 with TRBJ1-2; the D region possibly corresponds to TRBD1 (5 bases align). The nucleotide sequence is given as TGTGCCAGCAGCAAGGGACTGACAAACTATGGCTACACCTTC. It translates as CASSKGLTNYGYTF. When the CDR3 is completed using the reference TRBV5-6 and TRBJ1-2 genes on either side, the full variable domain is DAGVTQSPTHLIKTRGQQVTLRCSPKSGHDTVSWYQQALGQGPQFIFQYYEEEERQRGNFPDRFSGHQFPNYSSELNVNALLLGDSALYLCASSKGLTNYGYTFGSGTRLTVV.